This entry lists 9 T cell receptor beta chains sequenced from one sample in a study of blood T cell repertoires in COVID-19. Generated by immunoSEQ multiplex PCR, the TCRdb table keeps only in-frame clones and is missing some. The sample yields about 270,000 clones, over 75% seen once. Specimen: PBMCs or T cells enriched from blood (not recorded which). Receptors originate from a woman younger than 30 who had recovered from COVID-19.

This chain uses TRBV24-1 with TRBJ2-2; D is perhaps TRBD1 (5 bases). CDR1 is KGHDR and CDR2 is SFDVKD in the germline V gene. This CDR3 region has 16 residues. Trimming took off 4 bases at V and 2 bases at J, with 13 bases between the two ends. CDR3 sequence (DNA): TGTGCCACCAGTGAAGGCCAGGGTCTCAACACCGGGGAGCTGTTTTTT. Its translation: CATSEGQGLNTGELFF.

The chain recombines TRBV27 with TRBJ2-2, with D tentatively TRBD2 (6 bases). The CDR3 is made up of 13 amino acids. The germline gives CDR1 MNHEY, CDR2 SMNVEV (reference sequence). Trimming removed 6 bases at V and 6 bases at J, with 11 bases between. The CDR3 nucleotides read TGTGCCAGCAGACTGTCGGGGGCCGGGGAGCTGTTTTTT. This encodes CASRLSGAGELFF.

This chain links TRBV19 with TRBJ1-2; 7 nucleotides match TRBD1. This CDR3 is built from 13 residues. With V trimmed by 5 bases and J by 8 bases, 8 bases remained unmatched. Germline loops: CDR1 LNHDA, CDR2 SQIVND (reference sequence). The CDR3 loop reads CASSSGQERGYTF. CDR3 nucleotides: TGTGCCAGTAGTTCCGGACAGGAGAGGGGCTACACCTTC.

The CDR3 DNA reads as TGTGCCAGCAGCGCAAGACAGGGTTACACAGATACGCAGTATTTT. It codes for CASSARQGYTDTQYF. The chain uses TRBV5-5 and TRBJ2-3; TRBD1 matches at 7 bases. Trimming took 4 bases from V and 2 from J; bases not matched to a gene: 7. The CDR3 is 15 residues long. Germline lookup yields CDR1 SGHKS and CDR2 YYEKEE (reference sequence).

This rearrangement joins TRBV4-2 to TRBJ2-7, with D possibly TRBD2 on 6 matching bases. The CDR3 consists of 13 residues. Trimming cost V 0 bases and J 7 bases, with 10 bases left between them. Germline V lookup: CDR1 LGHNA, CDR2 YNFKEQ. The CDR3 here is CASSQETRGEQYF. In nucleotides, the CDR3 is TGTGCCAGCAGCCAAGAAACCCGGGGGGAGCAGTACTTC.

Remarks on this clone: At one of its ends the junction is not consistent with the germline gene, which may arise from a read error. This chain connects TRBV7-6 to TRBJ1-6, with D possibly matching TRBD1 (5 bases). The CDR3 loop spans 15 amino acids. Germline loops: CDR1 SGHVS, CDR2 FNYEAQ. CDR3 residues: CASSLARGGHSPLHF. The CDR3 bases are TGTGCCAGCAGCCTAGCTAGGGGAGGGCATTCACCCCTCCACTTT.

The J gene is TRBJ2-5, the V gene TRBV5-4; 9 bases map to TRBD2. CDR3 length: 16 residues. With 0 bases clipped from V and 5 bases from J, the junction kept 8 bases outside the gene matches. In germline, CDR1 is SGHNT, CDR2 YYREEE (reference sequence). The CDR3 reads CASSLEAGGLGETQYF. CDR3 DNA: TGTGCCAGCAGCTTGGAGGCGGGGGGGCTCGGCGAGACCCAGTACTTC.

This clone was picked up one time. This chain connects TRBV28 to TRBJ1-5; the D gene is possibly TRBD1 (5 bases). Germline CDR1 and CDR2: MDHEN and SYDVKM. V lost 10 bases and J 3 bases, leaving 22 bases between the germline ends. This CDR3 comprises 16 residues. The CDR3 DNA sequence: TGTGCCATCCTCGGCCTGGGCGCAGGGATCAATCAGCCCCAGCATTTT. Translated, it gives CAILGLGAGINQPQHF.

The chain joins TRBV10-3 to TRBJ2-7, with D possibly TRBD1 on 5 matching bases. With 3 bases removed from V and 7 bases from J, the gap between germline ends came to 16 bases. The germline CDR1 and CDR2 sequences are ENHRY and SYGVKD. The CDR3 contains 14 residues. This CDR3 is CAISELQAVVEQYF. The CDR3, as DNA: TGTGCCATCAGTGAATTACAGGCAGTGGTGGAGCAGTACTTC.